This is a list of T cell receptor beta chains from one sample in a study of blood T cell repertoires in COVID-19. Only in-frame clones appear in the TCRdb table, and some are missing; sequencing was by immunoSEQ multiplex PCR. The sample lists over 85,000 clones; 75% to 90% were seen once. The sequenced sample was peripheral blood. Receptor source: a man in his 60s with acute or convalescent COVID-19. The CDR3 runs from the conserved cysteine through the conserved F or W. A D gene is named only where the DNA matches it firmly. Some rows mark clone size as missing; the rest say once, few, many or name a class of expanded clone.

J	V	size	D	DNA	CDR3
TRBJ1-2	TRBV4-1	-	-	TGCGCCAGCAGCTTAGGGGTCGGCTACACCTTC	CASSLGVGYTF
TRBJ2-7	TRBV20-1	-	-	TGCAGTGCTAGTTTAGGCGGGCCTGGACGGGGGCAGTACTTC	CSASLGGPGRGQYF
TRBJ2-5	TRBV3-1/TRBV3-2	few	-	TGTGCCAGCAGCCAAGGAAACGTAGTCGGGACCCAGTACTTC	CASSQGNVVGTQYF
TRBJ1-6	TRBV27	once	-	TGTGCCAGCAGTTTAAGGGGCGCGACACCCCTCCACTTT	CASSLRGATPLHF
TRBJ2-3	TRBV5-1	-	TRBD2	TGCGCCAGCAGCCCGGACGGGACTAGCGGCACAGATACGCAGTATTTT	CASSPDGTSGTDTQYF
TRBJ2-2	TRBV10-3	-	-	TGTGCCATCACTTTTCCCGGTGCCGGGGAGCTGTTTTTT	CAITFPGAGELFF
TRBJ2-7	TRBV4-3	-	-	TGCGCCAGCAGCCAAGCTGCGGCCAGCCCCCACGAGCAGTACTTC	CASSQAAASPHEQYF
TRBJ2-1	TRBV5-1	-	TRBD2	TGCGCCAGCAGCTTGGAAGCGGGAGGGTCCTACAATGAGCAGTTCTTC	CASSLEAGGSYNEQFF
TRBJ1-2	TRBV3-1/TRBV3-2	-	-	TGTGCCAGCAGCCAAGCCCTTGGCCAAAATGGCTACACCTTC	CASSQALGQNGYTF
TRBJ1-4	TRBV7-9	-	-	TGTGCCAGCAGCTTAGCAGGGGCAGGGGAAAAACTGTTTTTT	CASSLAGAGEKLFF
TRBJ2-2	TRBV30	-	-	TGTGCCTGGAGTTCCTCGGGGAACACCGGGGAGCTGTTTTTT	CAWSSSGNTGELFF
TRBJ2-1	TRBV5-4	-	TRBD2	TGTGCCAGCAGCTTGGGAGGACTAGACAATGAGCAGTTCTTC	CASSLGGLDNEQFF
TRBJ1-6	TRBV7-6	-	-	TGTGCCAGCAGCTTAGGCTGGCGGGATTCACCCCTCCACTTT	CASSLGWRDSPLHF
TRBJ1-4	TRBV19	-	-	TGTGCCAGTAGTAAAAGGGGTTCTGAAAAACTGTTTTTT	CASSKRGSEKLFF
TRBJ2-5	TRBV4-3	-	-	TGCGCCAGCAGCCAAGATATTCGGGTCGATCGAGGGTTTCAAGAGACCCAGTACTTC	CASSQDIRVDRGFQETQYF
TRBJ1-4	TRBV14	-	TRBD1	TGTGCCAGCAGCTCCTACAGGGGATTAAATGAAAAACTGTTTTTT	CASSSYRGLNEKLFF
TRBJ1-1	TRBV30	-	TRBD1	TGTGCCTGGGCGGACAGGACGGACACTGAAGCTTTCTTT	CAWADRTDTEAFF
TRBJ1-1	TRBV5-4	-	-	TGTGCCAGCAGCTTGGAGAGGGGGGGCACTGAAGCTTTCTTT	CASSLERGGTEAFF
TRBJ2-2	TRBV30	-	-	TGTGCCTGGAGTTATGACCGGAGGAACACCGGGGAGCTGTTTTTT	CAWSYDRRNTGELFF
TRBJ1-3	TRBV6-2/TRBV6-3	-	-	TGTGCCAGCAGTGAGACAGCCGGAAACACCATATATTTT	CASSETAGNTIYF
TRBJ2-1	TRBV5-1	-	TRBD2	TGCGCCAGCAGCTTGATGGGCCCTACTAGCGGGACAAGCTCCTACAATGAGCAGTTCTTC	CASSLMGPTSGTSSYNEQFF
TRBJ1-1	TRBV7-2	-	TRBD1	TGTGCCAGCAGCCTGTCGCAAACAGGGGGCACTGAAGCTTTCTTT	CASSLSQTGGTEAFF
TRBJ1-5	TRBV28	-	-	TGTGCCAGCAGTTTGCTCGGGGTTAGCAATCAGCCCCAGCATTTT	CASSLLGVSNQPQHF
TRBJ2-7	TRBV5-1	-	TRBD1	TGCGCCAGCAGCAGGGGACAGGGGGGCGAGCAGTACTTC	CASSRGQGGEQYF
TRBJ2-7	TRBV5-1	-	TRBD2	TGCGCCAGCAGCCGGGTTCCTCCGGGACTAGCGGGGGGGCACCACGAGCAGTACTTC	CASSRVPPGLAGGHHEQYF
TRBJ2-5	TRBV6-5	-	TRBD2	TGTGCCAGCAGCTTGGAGGGCGGGGAGGGAGAGACCCAGTACTTC	CASSLEGGEGETQYF
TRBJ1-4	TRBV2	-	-	TGTGCCAGCAAGCGGAGAACAACTAATGAAAAACTGTTTTTT	CASKRRTTNEKLFF
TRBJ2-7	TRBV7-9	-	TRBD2	TGTGCCAGCAGCCCCCATGGACTAGACGACGAGCAGTACTTC	CASSPHGLDDEQYF
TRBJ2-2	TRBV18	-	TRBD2	TGTGCCAGCTCGCCACTAGCGGGGGGGCCCGCGAACACCGGGGAGCTGTTTTTT	CASSPLAGGPANTGELFF
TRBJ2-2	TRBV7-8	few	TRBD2	TGTGCCAGCAGCCTTCCGGGGGGCGGGGAGCTGTTTTTT	CASSLPGGGELFF
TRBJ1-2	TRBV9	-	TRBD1	TGTGCCAGCAGCCCTTCGGACAGGGGACTCCTCTATGGCTACACCTTC	CASSPSDRGLLYGYTF
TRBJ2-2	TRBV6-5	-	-	TGTGCCAGCAGAAAAGGGGGAGTAAACACCGGGGAGCTGTTTTTT	CASRKGGVNTGELFF
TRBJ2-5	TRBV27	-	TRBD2	TGTGCCAGCAGTCCCCGCGGGACTAGCGGGAGGGGCACAAAAACGGAGACCCAGTACTTC	CASSPRGTSGRGTKTETQYF
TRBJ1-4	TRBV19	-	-	TGTGCCAGTAGTATAGGGAAAGGGGGTGAAAAACTGTTTTTT	CASSIGKGGEKLFF
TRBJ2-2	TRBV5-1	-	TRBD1	TGCGCCAGCACCCGGGACAGGGCGAACACCGGGGAGCTGTTTTTT	CASTRDRANTGELFF
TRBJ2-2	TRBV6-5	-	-	TGTGCCAGCAGTTCGTCCGGGACTCTCACCGGGGAGCTGTTTTTT	CASSSSGTLTGELFF
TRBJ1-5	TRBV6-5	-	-	TGTGCCAGCAGTTCCGACTGGGTCAATCAGCCCCAGCATTTT	CASSSDWVNQPQHF
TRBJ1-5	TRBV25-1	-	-	TGTGCCAGCAGTGATTCAGGAGGGGTCAATCAGCCCCAGCATTTT	CASSDSGGVNQPQHF
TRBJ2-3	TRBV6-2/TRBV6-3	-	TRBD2	TGTGCCAGCCGTTTAGCGGGGGGGGCGAATACGCAGTATTTT	CASRLAGGANTQYF
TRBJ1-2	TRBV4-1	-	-	TGCGCCAGCAGCCAAGCGAGTGTTACGGCAGGGAACTATGGCTACACCTTC	CASSQASVTAGNYGYTF
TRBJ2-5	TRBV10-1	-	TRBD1	TGCGCCAGCAGTGAGTACAGGGGGGATAGAGAGACCCAGTACTTC	CASSEYRGDRETQYF
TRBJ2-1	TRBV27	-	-	TGTGCCAGCAGTGGGGCGGGGACCGTCTGGGAGCAGTTCTTC	CASSGAGTVWEQFF
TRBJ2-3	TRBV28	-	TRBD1	TGTGCCAGCAGTTTTCGGGACAGCCTAGATACGCAGTATTTT	CASSFRDSLDTQYF
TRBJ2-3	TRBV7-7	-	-	TGTGCCAGCAGCTTAGGAATGAGCGCGACGAAGGGGTCAGATACGCAGTATTTT	CASSLGMSATKGSDTQYF
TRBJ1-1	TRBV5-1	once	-	TGCGCCAGCAGCTCCGTACAGGGCATGAACACTGAAGCTTTCTTT	CASSSVQGMNTEAFF
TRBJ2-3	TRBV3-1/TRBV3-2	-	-	TGTGCCAGCAGTATCACGACGGGGAGAGATACGCAGTATTTT	CASSITTGRDTQYF
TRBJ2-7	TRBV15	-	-	TGTGCCACCAGCAGCGGACGGGGAGCTAACTACGAGCAGTACTTC	CATSSGRGANYEQYF
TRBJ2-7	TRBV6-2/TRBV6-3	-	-	TGTGCCAGCAGTTATCGGAGGGGGAGGGCTTACGAGCAGTACTTC	CASSYRRGRAYEQYF
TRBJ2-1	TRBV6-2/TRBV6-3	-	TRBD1	TGTGCCAGCAGTAAGTCGGCCGGGACAGTCGGGGAGCAGTTCTTC	CASSKSAGTVGEQFF
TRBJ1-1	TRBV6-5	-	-	TGTGCCAGCACTACGGGGGGGGAAGCTTTCTTT	CASTTGGEAFF
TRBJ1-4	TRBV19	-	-	TGTGCCGCCCAATCGGCTAATGAAAAACTGTTTTTT	CAAQSANEKLFF
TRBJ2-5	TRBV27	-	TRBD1	TGTGCCTCCTACCCCACCCTACAGGGGGCCGGGTGGGAGACCCAGTACTTC	CASYPTLQGAGWETQYF
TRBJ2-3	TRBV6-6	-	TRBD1	TGTGCCAGCAGTGAGACAGGGGGCGCGGATACGCAGTATTTT	CASSETGGADTQYF